Following are 23 T cell receptor beta chains from one sample sequenced in a study of cytomegalovirus exposure and HLA in healthy donors. The PCR used 60 Vbeta and 13 Jbeta primers. Repertoires were generated with immunoSEQ multiplex PCR, while TCRdb's copy carries only in-frame clones and drops some. The data contain some 130,000 clones, roughly 70% of them singletons. The source material was PBMCs. The receptors were sampled from a man aged 25-40 years in good health and CMV-seronegative.

This sequence joins TRBV29-1 and TRBJ2-5, with D perhaps TRBD2 (6 bases). The CDR3 contains 12 residues. Germline V gives CDR1 SQVTM, CDR2 ANQGSEA. Deletions cut 3 bases from V and 9 bases from J, with 14 bases between. The DNA for the CDR3 is TGCAGCGTTGAGACGCGGGGTGGTGCCCAGTACTTC. Translated: CSVETRGGAQYF.

In its sample, this clone was seen a few times. The CDR3 sequence is CASSEATGGPINEQFF. The CDR3 DNA reads TGTGCCAGCAGTGAAGCAACGGGAGGGCCTATTAATGAGCAGTTCTTC. This chain joins TRBV6-1 and TRBJ2-1; 8 bases map to TRBD2. Germline loops: CDR1 MNHNS, CDR2 SASEGT. V shed 0 bases, J shed 7 bases, and the junction held 8 bases outside the gene matches. The CDR3 extends over 16 amino acids.

The chain recombines TRBV7-9 with TRBJ1-1, with D tentatively TRBD1 (6 bases). V shed 4 bases and J shed 5 bases, with 11 bases lying between them. The CDR3 is made up of 13 amino acids. CDR1 is SEHNR, CDR2 FQNEAQ, per germline (reference sequence). The CDR3 nucleotides are TGTGCCAGCAGCTCCGAAGGGGGAACTGAAGCTTTCTTT. It specifies CASSSEGGTEAFF.

The J gene is TRBJ1-3, the V gene TRBV7-6, with a tentative D call TRBD1 (6 bases). This CDR3 contains 14 residues. Germline V lookup: CDR1 SGHVS, CDR2 FNYEAQ. Deletions cut 5 bases from V and 4 bases from J, with 12 bases between. Here the CDR3 DNA reads TGTGCCAGCAGCCCGGGCCAGGGGGGAAACACCATATATTTT. Translation: CASSPGQGGNTIYF.

The chain has TRBV23-1 and TRBJ1-1; 7 positions agree with TRBD1. TRBV23-1 is known as an ORF, though its function is uncertain. The ends lost 7 bases at V and 2 bases at J; junction bases unmatched: 16. The CDR3 consists of 17 residues. The CDR3 nucleotides read TGCGCCAGCACCCCCCGGAGGGACAGCGCAAGAAACACTGAAGCTTTCTTT. Protein product: CASTPRRDSARNTEAFF.

The V gene is TRBV7-8, the J gene TRBJ1-2, with D perhaps matching TRBD1 (6 bases). CDR3 length equals 16 residues. Deletions cut 5 bases from V and 1 base from J, with 17 bases between. Per the germline V gene, CDR1 is SGHVS and CDR2 is FQNEAQ. The CDR3 DNA reads TGTGCCAGCAGCCCCCGGGACAAATATTTTAACTATGGCTACACCTTC. It is translated as CASSPRDKYFNYGYTF.

This chain joins TRBV5-1 and TRBJ2-5, with D possibly being TRBD2 (7 bases). The CDR3 extends over 15 amino acids. Trimming shortened V by 4 bases and J by 3 bases, and 16 bases separated the two germline ends. Germline V CDR1 and CDR2: SGHRS, YFSETQ. The CDR3, as DNA: TGCGCCAGCAGCCCCCCACAGGGAGGGGAAGAGACCCAGTACTTC. It translates to CASSPPQGGEETQYF.

The chain combines TRBV7-2 with TRBJ1-2; a possible D gene is TRBD1 (5 bases). Germline CDR1 is SGHTA and CDR2 is FQGNSA. The germline V and J ends were trimmed by 5 bases and 5 bases, with 18 bases remaining between them. CDR3 length: 15 residues. In DNA form, the CDR3 reads TGTGCCAGCAGCGCCGGCGGGGGGGGTCCTTATGGCTACACCTTC. Its protein product is CASSAGGGGPYGYTF.

This clone has just a few counts. CDR3 nucleotide sequence: TGCGCCAGCAGCCAAGATCCGGGGGGCCCGGGTGAAAAACTGTTTTTT. This gives the protein CASSQDPGGPGEKLFF. The chain combines TRBV4-1 with TRBJ1-4; D perhaps matches TRBD1 (6 bases). The germline V and J ends were trimmed by 0 bases and 7 bases, with 15 bases remaining between them. CDR3 size: 16 residues. Germline V gives CDR1 MGHRA, CDR2 YSYEKL.

This rearrangement joins TRBV30 to TRBJ2-3; tentative D call: TRBD1 (5 bases). The germline CDR1 and CDR2 sequences are GTSNPN and SVGIG (reference sequence). Trimming took off 7 bases at V and 3 bases at J, with 14 bases between the two ends. This CDR3 spans 13 amino acids. The CDR3 protein is CASQGVRTDTQYF. Here the CDR3 DNA reads TGTGCCTCCCAAGGGGTCCGTACAGATACGCAGTATTTT. The full variable domain, with the rest looked up from reference TRBV30 and TRBJ2-3, is SQTIHQWPATLVQPVGSPLSLECTVEGTSNPNLYWYRQAAGRGLQLLFYSVGIGQISSEVPQNLSASRPQDRQFILSSKKLLLSDSGFYLCASQGVRTDTQYFGPGTRLTVL.

This clone was observed once. The CDR3 nucleotides are TGTGCCAGCAGCTTATCCGACGGGGGGCCCGGGGAGCTGTTTTTT. It yields the protein CASSLSDGGPGELFF. J is TRBJ2-2 and V is TRBV7-3, with D perhaps matching TRBD2 (7 bases). Trimming pared 2 bases from V and 6 bases from J, leaving 13 bases between. This CDR3 region has 15 residues. From germline, CDR1 is SGHTA and CDR2 FQGTGA.

This sequence joins TRBV5-1 and TRBJ1-2, with 10 bases identical to TRBD1. Germline-derived CDR1 and CDR2 are SGHRS and YFSETQ. The V and J ends lost 2 bases and 4 bases, in that order; junction bases with no gene match: 11. This CDR3 region has 17 residues. The CDR3 spells CASSFGTGERLGYGYTF. The CDR3 DNA reads TGCGCCAGCAGCTTCGGGACAGGGGAGCGGCTAGGCTATGGCTACACCTTC.

The CDR3 DNA reads as TGTGCCAGCTCCGGGGACTTCTCCTACGAGCAGTACTTC. Amino acids: CASSGDFSYEQYF. V gene TRBV18 combines with J gene TRBJ2-7, with D perhaps matching TRBD2 (6 bases). V gave up 6 bases and J gave up 0 bases, with 9 bases separating them. This CDR3 has 13 amino acids. Germline assignment: CDR1 KGHSH and CDR2 LQKENI. Full variable domain (missing parts from reference TRBV18 and TRBJ2-7): NAGVMQNPRHLVRRRGQEARLRCSPMKGHSHVYWYRQLPEEGLKFMVYLQKENIIDESGMPKERFSAEFPKEGPSILRIQQVVRGDSAAYFCASSGDFSYEQYFGPGTRLTVT.

The chain has TRBV25-1 and TRBJ2-7; 9 bases are a match to TRBD1. V gave up 4 bases and J gave up 3 bases; unmatched junction bases: 7. CDR1 MGHDK and CDR2 SYGVNS come from the germline V gene. This CDR3 comprises 15 residues. The DNA of the CDR3 is TGTGCCAGCAGTGGGTACGGACAGGGGCTCTACGAGCAGTACTTC. Protein product: CASSGYGQGLYEQYF.

The CDR3 nucleotides read TGCGCCAGCACCCCTAGCGGGGCGCGTCAGTACTTC. Encoded protein: CASTPSGARQYF. The chain joins TRBV10-2 to TRBJ2-5; 9 bases fit TRBD2. CDR3 length equals 12 residues. Germline V gene data show CDR1 as WSHSY and CDR2 as SAAADI. V shed 7 bases and J 11 bases; nucleotides not matched to a gene: 8.

The J gene is TRBJ2-7, the V gene TRBV6-5; 10 bases agree with TRBD2. The ends lost 10 bases at V and 6 bases at J; junction bases unmatched: 9. The germline CDR1 and CDR2 sequences are MNHEY and SVGAGI. The CDR3 sequence is 13 residues long. The CDR3 coding sequence is TGTGCCATCAGCAAGCGGGAGGGCCCCGAGCAGTACTTC. This codes for CAISKREGPEQYF.

The V gene is TRBV30, the J gene TRBJ1-2; D is uncertain. Germline V gene lookup returns CDR1 GTSNPN and CDR2 SVGIG (reference sequence). This CDR3 is 13 amino acids long. Trimming cost V 8 bases and J 2 bases, with 15 bases left between them. The CDR3 region has the DNA TGTGCCGGAGTTCGACCGACCAACTATGGCTACACCTTC. As protein: CAGVRPTNYGYTF.

The gene calls are TRBV10-1 and TRBJ1-2; tentatively, D is TRBD1 (5 bases). V was pared by 7 bases and J by 5 bases, with 8 bases between. This CDR3 spans 11 amino acids. CDR1 and CDR2 (germline): WNHNN, SYGVQD (reference sequence). CDR3 sequence (DNA): TGCGCCAGCACGACAGTTTATGGCTACACCTTC. It specifies CASTTVYGYTF.

The chain recombines TRBV2 with TRBJ2-7, with D possibly TRBD1 on 5 matching bases. Germline CDR1 SNHLY, CDR2 FYNNEI. V was cut by 5 bases and J by 0 bases, with 11 bases left in between. The CDR3 totals 14 residues. CDR3: CASSRQMSSYEQYF. CDR3 bases: TGTGCCAGCAGTCGACAGATGAGCTCCTACGAGCAGTACTTC.

This chain connects TRBV6-5 to TRBJ2-7; TRBD1 agrees at 8 bases. CDR1 MNHEY and CDR2 SVGAGI come from the germline V gene. Trimming cost V 6 bases and J 4 bases; bases outside gene matches: 2. The CDR3 has 12 residues. CDR3 sequence reads: CASRTGVYEQYF. The CDR3 DNA reads TGTGCCAGCAGGACAGGGGTTTACGAGCAGTACTTC.

This chain connects TRBV6-6 to TRBJ1-5; D is uncertain. The CDR3 sequence is 16 residues long. CDR1 and CDR2 from the germline V gene are MNHNY and SVGAGI (reference sequence). V shed 6 bases and J shed 0 bases, with 15 bases lying between them. CDR3 nucleotide sequence: TGTGCCAGCAGCGTGGGAGGCAGTTATAGCAATCAGCCCCAGCATTTT. This translates into CASSVGGSYSNQPQHF.

This clone was counted only a few times. This chain uses TRBV5-6 with TRBJ1-5; 7 nucleotides match TRBD1. The germline gives CDR1 SGHDT, CDR2 YYEEEE. J was trimmed by 6 bases and V by 1 base; bases with no gene match: 13. The CDR3 runs 17 residues. The DNA of the CDR3 is TGTGCCAGCAGCTTGTGGGGGACAGATCGACGACGTCAGCCCCAGCATTTT. It specifies CASSLWGTDRRRQPQHF.

The chain recombines TRBV19 with TRBJ2-2, with D possibly TRBD1 on 5 matching bases. The length of the CDR3 is 14 residues. Trimming cost V 5 bases and J 9 bases, with 16 bases left between them. CDR1 and CDR2 (germline): LNHDA, SQIVND (reference sequence). The CDR3 loop reads CASSHGSNRRELFF. CDR3 bases: TGTGCCAGTAGTCACGGGTCTAACAGGAGGGAGCTGTTTTTT.